Reported below is one TCR beta chain. No antigen is known for it. V lost 5 bases, J lost 5 bases, and 12 bases lay in between. Germline CDR1 reads MNHEY; CDR2 reads SVGEGT. The CDR3 is 13 amino acids. One entry per CDR3 protein, called by TCRdb with MiXCR from the 5' RACE reads. The profile covers roughly 350,000 distinct CDR3 sequences, with 25% to 30% appearing a single time and roughly 14% taken by the ten largest. The data derive from a study of T-cell memory formation after mild COVID-19. Study-level points and caveats: The main location of contracting CD4+ clones was CM and EM, and that of contracting CD8+ clones was EMRA.

The V gene is TRBV6-2 or TRBV6-3, the J gene TRBJ2-5; possible D gene TRBD1, 5 bases. The TCR comes from an adult woman who had mild COVID-19 (a few samples of this study predate the infection). Cell type and time point are not known. The sequenced sample was PBMCs or a T cell subset sorted from them (not recorded which). The DNA for the CDR3 is TGTGCCAGCAGTGAATCAGGGTGGGAGACCCAGTACTTC. Translated: CASSESGWETQYF.